Given below is one T cell receptor beta chain in context. The sample originates from a study of blood T cell repertoires in COVID-19. J was trimmed by 7 bases and V by 7 bases; bases with no gene match: 20. The CDR3 has 18 amino acids. Germline CDR1 and CDR2: SGHAT and FQNNGV. This table comes from immunoSEQ multiplex PCR, and its TCRdb copy is limited to in-frame clones, with some not included. The data hold under 200,000 clones, with approximately 84% observed a single time. Sequencing input: peripheral blood. The receptor's source is a human donor with acute or convalescent COVID-19. The donor label of this sample is uncertain. This sequence joins TRBV11-2 and TRBJ2-1, with 9 positions matching TRBD1. The CDR3 coding sequence is TGTGCCAGCACCCCGATCCGGGACAGGGCAAACCCCTCGAATGAGCAGTTCTTC. This codes for CASTPIRDRANPSNEQFF.